This is a list of T cell receptor beta chains from one sample in a study of monozygotic twins with inflammatory bowel disease. TCRdb reprocessed the 5' RACE reads and stores each CDR3 protein as one record, lacking DNA. The sample's table shows more than 300,000 distinct CDR3 sequences. The specimen sequenced was blood. The source of these receptors is a human donor with ulcerative colitis or Crohn's disease, or a healthy co-twin of an affected twin (not recorded which). Each CDR3 is given with its conserved first and last residue. Each record gives: J gene, V gene, CDR3 protein.

j_call: TRBJ2-3
v_call: TRBV4-3
cdr3_aa: CASSHGGGSLSTDTQYF

j_call: TRBJ1-5
v_call: TRBV27
cdr3_aa: CASSKQDGGNQPQHF

j_call: TRBJ2-5
v_call: TRBV20-1
cdr3_aa: CSARLAGGRQETQYF

j_call: TRBJ1-2
v_call: TRBV12-3/TRBV12-4
cdr3_aa: CASSFGRDRTFYGYTF

j_call: TRBJ2-2
v_call: TRBV5-1
cdr3_aa: CASSIGQGATGELFF

j_call: TRBJ2-7
v_call: TRBV7-9
cdr3_aa: CASSLGQGQGRYEQYF

j_call: TRBJ2-3
v_call: TRBV7-3
cdr3_aa: CASSLNGGGDTQYF

j_call: TRBJ1-5
v_call: TRBV6-1
cdr3_aa: CASSRQWESNQPQHF

j_call: TRBJ2-3
v_call: TRBV12-3/TRBV12-4
cdr3_aa: CASSLFGPTTGTDTQYF

j_call: TRBJ2-1
v_call: TRBV6-6
cdr3_aa: CASSYSTRDWTF

j_call: TRBJ2-7
v_call: TRBV20-1
cdr3_aa: CSARDVRRSYEQYF

j_call: TRBJ2-7
v_call: TRBV10-3
cdr3_aa: CAISESPTDRAYEQYF

j_call: TRBJ1-3
v_call: TRBV20-1
cdr3_aa: CSAALGTGGNTIYF

j_call: TRBJ1-2
v_call: TRBV20-1
cdr3_aa: CSAREDRNYGYTF

j_call: TRBJ1-1
v_call: TRBV6-1
cdr3_aa: CASSGLGQQNTEAFF

j_call: TRBJ1-2
v_call: TRBV7-8
cdr3_aa: CASSLGPRQSSYGYTF

j_call: TRBJ2-7
v_call: TRBV15
cdr3_aa: CATSRERRSYEQYF

j_call: TRBJ1-4
v_call: TRBV5-1
cdr3_aa: CASSLAFDRGNEKLFF

j_call: TRBJ2-5
v_call: TRBV7-9
cdr3_aa: CASSIGTGDGTQYF

j_call: TRBJ2-7
v_call: TRBV7-2
cdr3_aa: CASSLEGGGRSYEQYF

j_call: TRBJ2-6
v_call: TRBV12-3/TRBV12-4
cdr3_aa: CASSLVERYSGANVLTF

j_call: TRBJ2-1
v_call: TRBV7-6
cdr3_aa: CASSFPSSNEQFF

j_call: TRBJ1-5
v_call: TRBV12-3/TRBV12-4
cdr3_aa: CASSPGQSFGQPQHF

j_call: TRBJ2-1
v_call: TRBV9
cdr3_aa: CASSVSLLAGSYNEQFF

j_call: TRBJ2-1
v_call: TRBV24-1
cdr3_aa: CATSDSARGGANEQFF

j_call: TRBJ2-7
v_call: TRBV5-1
cdr3_aa: CASSLDPGLAYYEQYF